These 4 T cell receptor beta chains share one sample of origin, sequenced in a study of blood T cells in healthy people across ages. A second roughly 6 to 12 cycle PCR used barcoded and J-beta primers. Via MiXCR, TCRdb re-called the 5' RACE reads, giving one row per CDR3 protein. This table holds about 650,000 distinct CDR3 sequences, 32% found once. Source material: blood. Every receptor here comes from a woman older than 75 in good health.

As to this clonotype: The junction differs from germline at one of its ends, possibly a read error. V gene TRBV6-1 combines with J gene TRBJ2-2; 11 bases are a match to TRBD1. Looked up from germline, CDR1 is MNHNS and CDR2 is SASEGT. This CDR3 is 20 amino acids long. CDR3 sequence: CASRPYTGTGGSTNTGERFF. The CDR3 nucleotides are TGTGCCAGCAGACCCTATACCGGGACAGGGGGTAGTACGAACACCGGGGAGCGGTTTTTT.

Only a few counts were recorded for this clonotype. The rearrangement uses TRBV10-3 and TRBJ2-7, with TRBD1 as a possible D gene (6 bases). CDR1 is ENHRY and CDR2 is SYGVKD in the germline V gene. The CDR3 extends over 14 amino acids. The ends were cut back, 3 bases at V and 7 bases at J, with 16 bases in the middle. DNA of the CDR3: TGTGCCATCAGTGAAGGGGGTAGGGATAGAGAGCAGTACTTC. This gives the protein CAISEGGRDREQYF.

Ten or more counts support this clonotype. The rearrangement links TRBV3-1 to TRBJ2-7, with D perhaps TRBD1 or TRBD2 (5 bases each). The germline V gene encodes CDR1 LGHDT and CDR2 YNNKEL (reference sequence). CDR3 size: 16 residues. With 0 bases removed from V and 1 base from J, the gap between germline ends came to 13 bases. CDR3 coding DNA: TGTGCCAGCAGCCAAGATTGGGACCCCGGTTCCTACGAGCAGTACTTC. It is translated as CASSQDWDPGSYEQYF.

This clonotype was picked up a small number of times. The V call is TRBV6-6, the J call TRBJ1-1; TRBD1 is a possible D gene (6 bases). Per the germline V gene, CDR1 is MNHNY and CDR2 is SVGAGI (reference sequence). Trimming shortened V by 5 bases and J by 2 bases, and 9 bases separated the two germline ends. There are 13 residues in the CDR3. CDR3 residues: CASSTGYNTEAFF. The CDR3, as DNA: TGTGCCAGCAGTACAGGGTACAACACTGAAGCTTTCTTT.